The 9 T cell receptor beta chains below were found in one sample sequenced in a study of blood T cell repertoires in COVID-19. This table comes from immunoSEQ multiplex PCR, and its TCRdb copy is limited to in-frame clones, with some not included. The repertoire holds over 45,000 clones, with under 85% as singletons. The sequenced sample consisted of peripheral blood. Source of these receptors: a woman aged 55 to 70 with acute or convalescent COVID-19.

This rearrangement joins TRBV5-5 to TRBJ1-6; D is perhaps TRBD1 (5 bases). This CDR3 spans 14 amino acids. Germline V gives CDR1 SGHKS, CDR2 YYEKEE (reference sequence). V was shortened by 4 bases and J by 10 bases, with 15 bases between the two germline ends. The chain's CDR3 is CASSPGGVRSPLHF. The CDR3 DNA is TGTGCCAGCAGCCCTGGGGGGGTAAGATCACCCCTCCACTTT.

The V gene is TRBV19, the J gene TRBJ2-7, with TRBD1 matching over 8 bases. With V trimmed by 5 bases and J by 7 bases, 10 bases remained unmatched. This CDR3 comprises 14 residues. Per the germline V gene, CDR1 is LNHDA and CDR2 is SQIVND (reference sequence). Here the CDR3 DNA reads TGTGCCAGTAGTTGGGGACAGGCGCCTGGGGAGCAGTACTTC. Encoded protein: CASSWGQAPGEQYF.

The chain couples TRBV2 to TRBJ2-7; a weak D match, TRBD2 (6 bases). The V gene lost 2 bases and the J gene lost 4 bases, with 15 bases spanning the gap. The CDR3 spans 15 residues. Germline CDR1 and CDR2: SNHLY and FYNNEI. The CDR3 nucleotides read TGTGCCAGCAGTGAATTGGGAGGCCTAGGGTACGAGCAGTACTTC. It translates to CASSELGGLGYEQYF.

The V gene is TRBV10-2, the J gene TRBJ1-4; D ambiguous. CDR3 size: 14 residues. V shed 7 bases and J shed 6 bases, with 15 bases lying between them. Germline V gene sequence: CDR1 WSHSY, CDR2 SAAADI. The CDR3 nucleotides read TGCGCCAGCACCCCCGGGTCGGGTGATGAAAAACTGTTTTTT. It specifies CASTPGSGDEKLFF.

The chain recombines TRBV7-2 with TRBJ2-7; D might be TRBD2 (5 bases). Germline CDR1 is SGHTA and CDR2 is FQGNSA. CDR3 length equals 12 residues. V lost 4 bases, J lost 9 bases, and 13 bases lay in between. The CDR3 region is CASSSEVAGQYF. In DNA form, the CDR3 reads TGTGCCAGCAGCTCCGAGGTCGCGGGGCAGTACTTC.

The chain combines TRBV6-2 or TRBV6-3 with TRBJ2-5; D is perhaps TRBD1 (6 bases). The CDR3 is made up of 15 amino acids. In germline, CDR1 is MNHEY, CDR2 SVGEGT. Deletions cut 4 bases from V and 5 bases from J, with 17 bases between. The CDR3 protein is CASSFQQGRLETQYF. In nucleotides, the CDR3 is TGTGCCAGCAGTTTCCAACAGGGACGGCTGGAGACCCAGTACTTC.

This rearrangement joins TRBV2 to TRBJ2-7; D is undetermined. Trimming stripped 3 bases from V and 5 bases from J, with 17 bases between. The CDR3 extends over 15 amino acids. CDR1 is SNHLY and CDR2 is FYNNEI in the germline V gene. This CDR3 is CASSDFSTASNEQYF. The CDR3 region has the DNA TGTGCCAGCAGTGATTTCAGCACAGCCTCTAACGAGCAGTACTTC.

This rearrangement joins TRBV2 to TRBJ2-7; no firm D call. V was clipped by 6 bases and J by 4 bases, with 10 bases between them. Germline V lookup: CDR1 SNHLY, CDR2 FYNNEI. The CDR3 runs 12 residues. Written as DNA, the CDR3 is TGTGCCAGCAGCCCACAGAATTACGAGCAGTACTTC. As protein: CASSPQNYEQYF.

This sequence joins TRBV28 and TRBJ1-1; tentatively, D is TRBD1 (6 bases). Looked up from germline, CDR1 is MDHEN and CDR2 is SYDVKM. V was clipped by 7 bases and J by 10 bases, with 22 bases between them. The CDR3 totals 14 residues. The CDR3 is CASTPMGAGVIAFF. The CDR3 bases are TGTGCCAGCACCCCTATGGGGGCGGGTGTGATAGCTTTCTTT.